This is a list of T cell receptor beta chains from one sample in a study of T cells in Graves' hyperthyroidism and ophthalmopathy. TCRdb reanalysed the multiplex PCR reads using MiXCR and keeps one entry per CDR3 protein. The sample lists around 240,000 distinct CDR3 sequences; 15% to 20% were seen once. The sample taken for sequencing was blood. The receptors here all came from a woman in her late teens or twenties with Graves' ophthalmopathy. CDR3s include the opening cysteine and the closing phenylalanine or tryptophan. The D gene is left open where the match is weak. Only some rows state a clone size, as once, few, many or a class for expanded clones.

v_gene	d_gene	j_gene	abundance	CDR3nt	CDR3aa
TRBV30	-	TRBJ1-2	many	TGTGCCTGGAGTGGGCAGGAGGACTATGGCTACACCTTC	CAWSGQEDYGYTF
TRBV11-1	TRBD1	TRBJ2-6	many	TGTGCCAGCAGCTCCCGGGACAGGGCCTCTGGGGCCAACGTCCTGACTTTC	CASSSRDRASGANVLTF
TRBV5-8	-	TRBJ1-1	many	TGTGCCAGCAGCTTGGATCGGGTTCTGGGAACTGAAGCTTTCTTT	CASSLDRVLGTEAFF
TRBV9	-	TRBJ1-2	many	TGTGCCAGCAGCCCGTACAGGGAAACCAACTATGGCTACACCTTC	CASSPYRETNYGYTF
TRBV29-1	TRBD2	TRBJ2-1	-	TGCAGCGTCTCCTACCCCGGGACTAGCGGGAACTATTACAATGAGCAGTTCTTC	CSVSYPGTSGNYYNEQFF
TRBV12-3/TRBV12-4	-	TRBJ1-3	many	TGTGCCAGCAGTTTAGTGGCAGGACTGGGAAACACCATATATTTT	CASSLVAGLGNTIYF
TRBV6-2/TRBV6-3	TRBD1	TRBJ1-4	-	TGTGCCACCTTAAGACAGGGCGGGTTTGAAAAACTGTTTTTT	CATLRQGGFEKLFF
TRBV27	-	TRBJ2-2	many	TGTGCCAGCAGTTTATCGTACCACGACAGGGCTCGCGGCGGGGACACCGGGGAGCTGTTTTTT	CASSLSYHDRARGGDTGELFF
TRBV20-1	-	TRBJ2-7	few	TGCAGTGCTATCAGGAGCTCCTACGAGCAGTACTTC	CSAIRSSYEQYF
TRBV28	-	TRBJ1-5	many	TGTGCCAGCAGTCTACCCAGTCAGCCCCAGCATTTT	CASSLPSQPQHF
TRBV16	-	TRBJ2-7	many	TGTGCCAGCAGCCGGCTAGAAGGGACCATCTACGAGCAGTACTTC	CASSRLEGTIYEQYF
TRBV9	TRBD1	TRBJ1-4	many	TGTGCCAGCAGCGTAGGAACAGGGGATAATGAAAAACTGTTTTTT	CASSVGTGDNEKLFF
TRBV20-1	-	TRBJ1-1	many	TGCAGTGCTAGAGACCACAGGGTTCGCACTGAAGCTTTCTTT	CSARDHRVRTEAFF